These T cell receptor beta chains were read from a single sample in a study of shared clonotypes between healthy human individuals. Libraries were prepared by immunoSEQ multiplex PCR; TCRdb keeps only in-frame clonotypes and omits some of them. The sample has over 2 million clones; 95% are singletons. The material sequenced was naive CD4+ T cells sorted from blood. Receptor source: a man aged 18 to 35 in good health. Each CDR3 is given with its conserved first and last residue. The D gene is left open where the match is weak. Rows may omit the clone size; those that give it use once, few, many or a size class.

size: once; J: TRBJ2-6; V: TRBV5-4; D: -; length: 15; DNA: TGTGCCAGCAGCTTGACAGGGTCTGGGGCCAACGTCCTGACTTTC; CDR3: CASSLTGSGANVLTF
size: -; J: TRBJ1-1; V: TRBV5-1; D: -; length: 14; DNA: TGCGCCAGCAGCTTAAGGGAGTGGAGAACTGAAGCTTTCTTT; CDR3: CASSLREWRTEAFF
size: -; J: TRBJ1-2; V: TRBV12-5; D: -; length: 13; DNA: TGTGCTAGTGGTTTGGTAACAGGTAATGGCTACACCTTC; CDR3: CASGLVTGNGYTF
size: -; J: TRBJ1-2; V: TRBV18; D: TRBD1; length: 14; DNA: TGTGCCAGCTCACCGTGGACAGGGAGGGATGGCTACACCTTC; CDR3: CASSPWTGRDGYTF
size: -; J: TRBJ2-1; V: TRBV12-5; D: -; length: 11; DNA: TGTGCTAGTGGTCTCCGGTATGAGCAGTTCTTC; CDR3: CASGLRYEQFF
size: few; J: TRBJ1-2; V: TRBV5-1; D: -; length: 13; DNA: TGCGCCAGCAGCTTGTCGGACAATCGGGGCTACACCTTC; CDR3: CASSLSDNRGYTF
size: -; J: TRBJ1-2; V: TRBV4-3; D: -; length: 14; DNA: TGCGCCAGCGCGGGGGATCTTACTAACTATGGCTACACCTTC; CDR3: CASAGDLTNYGYTF
size: -; J: TRBJ2-7; V: TRBV29-1; D: -; length: 12; DNA: TGCAGCGTTGCCCGGGGGACCTACGAGCAGTACTTC; CDR3: CSVARGTYEQYF
size: few; J: TRBJ2-4; V: TRBV29-1; D: -; length: 13; DNA: TGCAGCGTTGCGACACCATTGGGAAACATTCAGTACTTC; CDR3: CSVATPLGNIQYF
size: -; J: TRBJ1-6; V: TRBV7-9; D: -; length: 15; DNA: TGTGCCAGCAGCTTGAGGACAGATGTATATTCACCCCTCCACTTT; CDR3: CASSLRTDVYSPLHF
size: -; J: TRBJ1-6; V: TRBV10-3; D: TRBD1; length: 14; DNA: TGTGCCATCAGCCAGGGGGCGCAAGGTTCACCCCTCCACTTT; CDR3: CAISQGAQGSPLHF
size: -; J: TRBJ1-5; V: TRBV9; D: -; length: 14; DNA: TGTGCCAGCAGCGGTGAACTTAGCAATCAGCCCCAGCATTTT; CDR3: CASSGELSNQPQHF
size: -; J: TRBJ1-2; V: TRBV7-9; D: TRBD1; length: 15; DNA: TGTGCCAGCAGCTTAGGTGACAGGGAGATCTATGGCTACACCTTC; CDR3: CASSLGDREIYGYTF
size: -; J: TRBJ1-1; V: TRBV25-1; D: TRBD1; length: 16; DNA: TGTGCCAGCAGTGAATTTAGGGACAGGGGAGTCACTGAAGCTTTCTTT; CDR3: CASSEFRDRGVTEAFF
size: -; J: TRBJ2-7; V: TRBV7-9; D: -; length: 13; DNA: TGTGCCAGCAGCCCAGAGGTTGGGGCCGGGCAGTACTTC; CDR3: CASSPEVGAGQYF
size: -; J: TRBJ2-7; V: TRBV5-1; D: -; length: 13; DNA: TGCGCCAGCAGCTTGGGACGAGTCTACGAGCAGTACTTC; CDR3: CASSLGRVYEQYF
size: -; J: TRBJ1-3; V: TRBV7-2; D: -; length: 13; DNA: TGTGCCAGCAGGGGACACCTCCCAGGCGCCATATATTTT; CDR3: CASRGHLPGAIYF
size: -; J: TRBJ2-5; V: TRBV28; D: -; length: 13; DNA: TGTGCCAGCAGTCCAAGGGCTGTAGAGACCCAGTACTTC; CDR3: CASSPRAVETQYF
size: once; J: TRBJ1-5; V: TRBV6-5; D: TRBD1; length: 14; DNA: TGTGCCAGCAGGAGGGACAGTAGCAATCAGCCCCAGCATTTT; CDR3: CASRRDSSNQPQHF
size: -; J: TRBJ1-5; V: TRBV15; D: TRBD1; length: 13; DNA: TGTGCCACCAGCGTCTACAGGGGACAGCCCCAGCATTTT; CDR3: CATSVYRGQPQHF
size: -; J: TRBJ1-4; V: TRBV7-8; D: -; length: 15; DNA: TGTGCCAGCAGCCCCCAGGGACACAATAATGAAAAACTGTTTTTT; CDR3: CASSPQGHNNEKLFF
size: -; J: TRBJ2-5; V: TRBV27; D: -; length: 13; DNA: TGTGCCAGCAGTTTATCGTGGCGGGAGACCCAGTACTTC; CDR3: CASSLSWRETQYF
size: -; J: TRBJ1-1; V: TRBV10-3; D: -; length: 14; DNA: TGTGCCATCAGGGGCAGCCCAAATCGGACTGAAGCTTTCTTT; CDR3: CAIRGSPNRTEAFF
size: -; J: TRBJ1-6; V: TRBV21-1; D: -; length: 14; DNA: TGTGCCAGCAGCAAAACAGCCTTAAATTCACCCCTCCACTTT; CDR3: CASSKTALNSPLHF